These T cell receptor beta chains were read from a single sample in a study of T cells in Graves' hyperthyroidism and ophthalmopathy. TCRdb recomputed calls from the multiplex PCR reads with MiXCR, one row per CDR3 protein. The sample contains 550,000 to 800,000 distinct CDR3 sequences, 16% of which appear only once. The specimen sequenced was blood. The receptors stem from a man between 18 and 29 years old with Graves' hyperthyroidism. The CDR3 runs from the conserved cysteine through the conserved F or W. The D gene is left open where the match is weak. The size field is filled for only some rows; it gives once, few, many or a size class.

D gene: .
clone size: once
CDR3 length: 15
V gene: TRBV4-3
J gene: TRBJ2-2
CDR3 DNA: TGCGCCAGCAGCCCTAATACAGCAGCAACCGGGGAGCTGTTTTTT
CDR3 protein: CASSPNTAATGELFF

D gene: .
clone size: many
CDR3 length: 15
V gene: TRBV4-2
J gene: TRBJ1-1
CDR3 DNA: TGTGCCAGCAGCGCCCCAAGACTTCAGAACACTGAAGCTTTCTTT
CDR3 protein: CASSAPRLQNTEAFF

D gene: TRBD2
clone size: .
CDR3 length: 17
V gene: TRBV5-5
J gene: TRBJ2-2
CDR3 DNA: TGTGCCAGCAGCTCCTACGGGACTAGAGGAAACACCGGGGAGCTGTTTTTT
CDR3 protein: CASSSYGTRGNTGELFF

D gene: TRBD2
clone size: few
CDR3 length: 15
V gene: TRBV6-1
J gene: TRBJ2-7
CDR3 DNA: TGTGCCAGCAGCAACCCTATAGCGGGAGTTTACGAGCAGTACTTC
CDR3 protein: CASSNPIAGVYEQYF

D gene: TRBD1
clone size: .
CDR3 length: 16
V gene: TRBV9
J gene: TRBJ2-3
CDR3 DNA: TGTGCCAGCAGTCACCCGGAGACAGGGGCCTCAGATACGCAGTATTTT
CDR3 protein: CASSHPETGASDTQYF

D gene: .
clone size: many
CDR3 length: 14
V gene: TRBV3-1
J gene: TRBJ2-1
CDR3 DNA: TGTGCCAGCACCAACTTTGGGGGCCTCAATGAGCAGTTCTTC
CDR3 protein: CASTNFGGLNEQFF

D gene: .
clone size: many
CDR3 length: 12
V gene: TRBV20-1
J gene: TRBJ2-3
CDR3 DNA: TGCAGTGCTAGTGGGGGCACAGATACGCAGTATTTT
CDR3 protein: CSASGGTDTQYF

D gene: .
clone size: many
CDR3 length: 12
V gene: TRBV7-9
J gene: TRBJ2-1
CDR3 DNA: TGTGCCAGCAGCTTAGTAGGCGATGAGCAGTTCTTC
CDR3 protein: CASSLVGDEQFF

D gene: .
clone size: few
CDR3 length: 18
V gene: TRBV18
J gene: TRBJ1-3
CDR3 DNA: TGTGCCAGCTCACCTCAACCCGGCCGGTTTAGCTCTGGAAACACCATATATTTT
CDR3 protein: CASSPQPGRFSSGNTIYF

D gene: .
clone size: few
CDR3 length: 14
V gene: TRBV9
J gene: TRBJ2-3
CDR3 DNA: TGTGCCAGCAGCTCTTATGAGGCGAGGGATACGCAGTATTTT
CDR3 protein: CASSSYEARDTQYF

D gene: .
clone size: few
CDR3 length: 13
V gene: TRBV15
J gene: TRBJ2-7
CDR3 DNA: TGTGCCACCAGCAGAGATTCTGGCGGCGAGCAGTACTTC
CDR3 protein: CATSRDSGGEQYF

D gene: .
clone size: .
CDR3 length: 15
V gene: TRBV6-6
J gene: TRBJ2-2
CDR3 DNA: TGTGCCAGCAGTTACTCCCACGGGAACACCGGGGAGCTGTTTTTT
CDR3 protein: CASSYSHGNTGELFF

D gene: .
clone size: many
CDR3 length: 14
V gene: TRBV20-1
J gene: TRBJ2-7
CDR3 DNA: TGCAGTGCGTCGGGGCAGGGGCTTCCCTACGAGCAGTACTTC
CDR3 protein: CSASGQGLPYEQYF

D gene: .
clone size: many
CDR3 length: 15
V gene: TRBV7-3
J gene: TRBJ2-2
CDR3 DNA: TGTGCCAGCAGCTTAACCGCCAGGGTCACCGGGGAGCTGTTTTTT
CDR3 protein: CASSLTARVTGELFF

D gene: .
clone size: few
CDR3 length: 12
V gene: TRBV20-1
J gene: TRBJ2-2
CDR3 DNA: TGCAGTGCTAGCTTGCGTTCCGGGGAGCTGTTTTTT
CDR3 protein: CSASLRSGELFF

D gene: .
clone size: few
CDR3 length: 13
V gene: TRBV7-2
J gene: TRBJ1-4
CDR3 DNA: TGTGCCAGCAGCCCCCCCACGAAGGAAAAACTGTTTTTT
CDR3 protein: CASSPPTKEKLFF

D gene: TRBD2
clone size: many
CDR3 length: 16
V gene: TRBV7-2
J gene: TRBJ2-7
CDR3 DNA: TGTGCCAGCAGCTTTCGGGGGGGCGGTCCCTCCTACGAGCAGTACTTC
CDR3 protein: CASSFRGGGPSYEQYF

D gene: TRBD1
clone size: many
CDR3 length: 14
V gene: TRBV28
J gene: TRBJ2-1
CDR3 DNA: TGTGCCAGCAGTTTTGGGACAGTTGATGGTGAGCAGTTCTTC
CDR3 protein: CASSFGTVDGEQFF

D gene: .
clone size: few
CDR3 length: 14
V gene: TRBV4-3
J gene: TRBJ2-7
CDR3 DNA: TGCGCCAGCAGCCACTTCGAGGGCCAATACGAGCAGTACTTC
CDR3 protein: CASSHFEGQYEQYF

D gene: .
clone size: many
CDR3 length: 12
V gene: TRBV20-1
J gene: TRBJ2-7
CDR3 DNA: TGCAGTGCCCCGGGACAAGACTACGAGCAGTACTTC
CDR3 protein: CSAPGQDYEQYF

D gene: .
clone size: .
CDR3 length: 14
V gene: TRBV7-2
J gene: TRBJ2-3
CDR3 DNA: TGTGCCAGCAGCTTTGACAGGTCCACAGATATGCAGTATTTT
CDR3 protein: CASSFDRSTDMQYF

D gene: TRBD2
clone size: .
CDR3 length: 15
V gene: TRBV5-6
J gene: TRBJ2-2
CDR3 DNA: TGTGCCAGCAGCTTGATCGAGCGGGACTTAGGGGAGCTGTTTTTT
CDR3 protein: CASSLIERDLGELFF

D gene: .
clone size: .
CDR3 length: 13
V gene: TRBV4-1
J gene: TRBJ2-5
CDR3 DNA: TGCGCCAGCAGCCGACTCCGACTAGAGCACCAGTACTTC
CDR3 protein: CASSRLRLEHQYF

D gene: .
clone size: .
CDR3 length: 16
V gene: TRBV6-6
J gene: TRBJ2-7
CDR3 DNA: TGTGCCAGCAGTTACTCGAAGCGGTGGAGCTCCTACGAGCAGTACTTC
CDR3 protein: CASSYSKRWSSYEQYF

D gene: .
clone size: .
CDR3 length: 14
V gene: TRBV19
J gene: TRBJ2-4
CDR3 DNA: TGTGCCAGTAGTATAGGACTTCGTGGGGACATTCAGTACTTC
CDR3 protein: CASSIGLRGDIQYF

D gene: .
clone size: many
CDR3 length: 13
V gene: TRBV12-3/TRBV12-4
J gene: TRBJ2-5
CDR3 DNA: TGTGCCAGCAGTTTAGTCCAGGGAGAGACCCAGTACTTC
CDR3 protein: CASSLVQGETQYF

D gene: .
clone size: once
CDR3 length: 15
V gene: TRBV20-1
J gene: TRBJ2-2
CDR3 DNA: TGCAGTGCTAGACAGTCGAACCTGAACACCGGGGAGCTGTTTTTT
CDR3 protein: CSARQSNLNTGELFF

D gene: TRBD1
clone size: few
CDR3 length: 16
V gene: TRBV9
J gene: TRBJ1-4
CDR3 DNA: TGTGCCAGCAGCGTAGCTACAGGGGGATCTAATGAAAAACTGTTTTTT
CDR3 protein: CASSVATGGSNEKLFF